Presented here are 16 T cell receptor beta chains from one specimen sequenced in a study of blood T cell repertoires in COVID-19 (TCRdb year 2020). Library creation used the immunoSEQ multiplex PCR assay. Not all clones reach the TCRdb copy of this immuneACCESS table, which keeps in-frame sequences only. Checked studies attribute under half of the gap to unresolved V genes and leave the rest unexplained. Counted in this sample were approximately 180,000 clones; less than 90% of them appeared once. The ten biggest clones cover 0.95% to 1.5% of the sample. Sequencing was performed on PBMCs or T cells enriched from blood (not recorded which). Source of these receptors: a human donor with acute COVID-19. The donor label of this sample is uncertain.

The chain uses TRBV15 and TRBJ1-5, with TRBD1 matching 8 bases. The CDR3 consists of 15 residues. Germline V gene lookup returns CDR1 LNHNV and CDR2 YYDKDF (reference sequence). V lost 1 base to trimming and J lost 3 bases; unmatched junction nucleotides: 2. The CDR3 loop reads CATSRVQGVNQPQHF. The CDR3 region has the DNA TGTGCCACCAGCAGAGTACAGGGGGTCAATCAGCCCCAGCATTTT.

V and J are TRBV4-3 and TRBJ2-1, with D perhaps TRBD1 (6 bases). The CDR3 is 15 amino acids. The V end lost 7 bases, the J end lost 1 base, and 14 bases lay between the germline ends. Germline CDR1 is LGHNA and CDR2 is YSLEER. CDR3 region: CASTRGADSYNEQFF. CDR3 nucleotides: TGCGCCAGCACCAGGGGCGCCGATTCCTACAATGAGCAGTTCTTC.

A few counts support this clone. This CDR3 is also generated by other DNA sequences in the sample. The chain uses TRBV6-5 and TRBJ1-3, with D unresolved. CDR1 and CDR2 (germline): MNHEY, SVGAGI. CDR3 size: 14 residues. The V and J ends lost 2 bases and 2 bases respectively, with 7 bases between them. The CDR3 protein is CASSYGGTGNTIYF. For the CDR3, the DNA is TGTGCCAGCAGTTACGGAGGGACTGGAAACACCATATATTTT.

The chain carries TRBV7-6 and TRBJ2-3; D may be TRBD2 (6 bases). V lost 5 bases, J lost 3 bases, and 15 bases lay in between. Per germline, CDR1 SGHVS and CDR2 FNYEAQ. The CDR3 sequence is 15 residues long. The chain's CDR3 is CASSRGLGGTDTQYF. The CDR3, as DNA: TGTGCCAGCAGCCGGGGCCTCGGGGGAACAGATACGCAGTATTTT. Based on the CDR3 plus reference TRBV7-6 and TRBJ2-3, the full variable domain is GAGVSQSPRYKVTKRGQDVALRCDPISGHVSLYWYRQALGQGPEFLTYFNYEAQQDKSGLPNDRFSAERPEGSISTLTIQRTEQRDSAMYRCASSRGLGGTDTQYFGPGTRLTVL.

The chain is built from TRBV7-2 and TRBJ2-3, with D possibly matching TRBD2 (6 bases). Germline V CDR1 and CDR2: SGHTA, FQGNSA. The CDR3 is made up of 13 amino acids. With 5 bases removed from V and 3 bases from J, the gap between germline ends came to 9 bases. The CDR3 sequence is CASSTRGTDTQYF. In DNA form, the CDR3 reads TGTGCCAGCAGCACCCGGGGGACAGATACGCAGTATTTT.

The gene calls are TRBV6-5 and TRBJ2-3, with a tentative D call TRBD2 (6 bases). Trimming took 2 bases from V and 0 from J, leaving 9 bases between them. The CDR3 has 15 residues. Germline V gene lookup returns CDR1 MNHEY and CDR2 SVGAGI. CDR3 region: CASSYLGTSTDTQYF. The CDR3, as DNA: TGTGCCAGCAGTTACCTCGGGACTAGCACAGATACGCAGTATTTT.

The chain is built from TRBV6-5 and TRBJ1-3, with D uncertain. The CDR3 length is 14 residues. Between the trimmed V and J ends, which lost 7 bases and 4 bases, there was a span of 14 bases. Germline V gene data show CDR1 as MNHEY and CDR2 as SVGAGI. In DNA, the CDR3 is TGTGCCAGCATTCGGGGTGTTTTAGGAAACACCATATATTTT. The encoded protein is CASIRGVLGNTIYF.

The rearrangement links TRBV3-1 (or the pseudogene TRBV3-2) to TRBJ1-1; 7 bases map to TRBD1. This CDR3 comprises 14 residues. The junction had 6 bases not matched to a gene; V was cut back by 6 bases and J by 2 bases. CDR1 LGHDT and CDR2 YNNKEL come from the germline V gene (reference sequence). CDR3 in DNA: TGTGCCAGCAGTTTAACAGGGGCCAACACTGAAGCTTTCTTT. Amino acid sequence: CASSLTGANTEAFF.

The rearrangement uses TRBV28 and TRBJ1-2; unclear D gene. Trimming cost V 2 bases and J 5 bases, with 6 bases left between them. The germline CDR1 and CDR2 sequences are MDHEN and SYDVKM. The CDR3 consists of 12 residues. The CDR3 region has the DNA TGTGCCAGCAGTTTAAGAGGGTATGGCTACACCTTC. The encoded protein is CASSLRGYGYTF.

The V call is TRBV10-2, the J call TRBJ2-7, with D possibly being TRBD1 (6 bases). This CDR3 has 14 amino acids. Germline V gene sequence: CDR1 WSHSY, CDR2 SAAADI. Trimming took off 5 bases at V and 3 bases at J, with 14 bases between the two ends. The CDR3 spells CASSRGTNDYEQYF. In nucleotides, the CDR3 is TGCGCCAGCAGTCGAGGGACAAATGACTACGAGCAGTACTTC.

The chain links TRBV4-1 to TRBJ2-1, with D possibly being TRBD2 (5 bases). The germline V gene has CDR1 MGHRA and CDR2 YSYEKL. Trimming took 4 bases from V and 0 from J, leaving 19 bases between them. This CDR3 comprises 18 residues. CDR3 nucleotide sequence: TGCGCCAGCAGCCCCCTTCTCCGAGGGCTAGACTCCTACAATGAGCAGTTCTTC. Encoded protein: CASSPLLRGLDSYNEQFF.

This chain connects TRBV30 to TRBJ1-5; TRBD1 matches 10 bases. V lost 3 bases to trimming and J lost 3 bases; unmatched junction nucleotides: 5. The CDR3 length is 15 residues. Germline CDR1 is GTSNPN and CDR2 is SVGIG (reference sequence). The CDR3 bases are TGTGCCTGGAGCCGCGGGACAGGGGACAATCAGCCCCAGCATTTT. Protein product: CAWSRGTGDNQPQHF. Variable domain in full (rest from reference TRBV30 and TRBJ1-5): SQTIHQWPATLVQPVGSPLSLECTVEGTSNPNLYWYRQAAGRGLQLLFYSVGIGQISSEVPQNLSASRPQDRQFILSSKKLLLSDSGFYLCAWSRGTGDNQPQHFGDGTRLSIL.

This rearrangement joins TRBV5-6 to TRBJ2-1, with D perhaps TRBD1 (6 bases). The V gene lost 0 bases and the J gene lost 8 bases, with 9 bases spanning the gap. Per germline, CDR1 SGHDT and CDR2 YYEEEE. The CDR3 runs to 13 residues. In DNA form, the CDR3 reads TGTGCCAGCAGCTTGGGGCAGGGGTATGAGCAGTTCTTC. Translating gives CASSLGQGYEQFF.

This chain uses TRBV9 with TRBJ2-7; 9 bases line up with TRBD1. From germline, CDR1 is SGDLS and CDR2 YYNGEE. With 3 bases clipped from V and 5 bases from J, the junction kept 9 bases outside the gene matches. This CDR3 region has 15 residues. The CDR3 reads CASSARDRASNEQYF. The CDR3 DNA reads TGTGCCAGCAGCGCACGGGACAGGGCTTCTAACGAGCAGTACTTC.

This clone was found a few times. This chain links TRBV7-9 with TRBJ1-2; D may be TRBD1 (6 bases). Germline loops: CDR1 SEHNR, CDR2 FQNEAQ (reference sequence). CDR3 length equals 14 residues. The germline V and J ends were trimmed by 1 base and 3 bases, with 9 bases remaining between them. The CDR3 region is CASSLGTAHYGYTF. As DNA, the CDR3 is TGTGCCAGCAGCTTAGGGACAGCACACTATGGCTACACCTTC. Using reference TRBV7-9 and TRBJ1-2 for the parts outside the CDR3, the full variable domain is DTGVSQNPRHKITKRGQNVTFRCDPISEHNRLYWYRQTLGQGPEFLTYFQNEAQLEKSRLLSDRFSAERPKGSFSTLEIQRTEQGDSAMYLCASSLGTAHYGYTFGSGTRLTVV.

The chain joins TRBV13 to TRBJ2-5; a possible D gene is TRBD1 (6 bases). The CDR3 loop spans 14 amino acids. CDR1 and CDR2 from the germline V gene are PRHDT and FYEKMQ (reference sequence). Trimming cost V 2 bases and J 3 bases, with 10 bases left between them. In DNA form, the CDR3 reads TGTGCCAGCAGCTTACCTGGACAGAAAGAGACCCAGTACTTC. Its protein is CASSLPGQKETQYF.